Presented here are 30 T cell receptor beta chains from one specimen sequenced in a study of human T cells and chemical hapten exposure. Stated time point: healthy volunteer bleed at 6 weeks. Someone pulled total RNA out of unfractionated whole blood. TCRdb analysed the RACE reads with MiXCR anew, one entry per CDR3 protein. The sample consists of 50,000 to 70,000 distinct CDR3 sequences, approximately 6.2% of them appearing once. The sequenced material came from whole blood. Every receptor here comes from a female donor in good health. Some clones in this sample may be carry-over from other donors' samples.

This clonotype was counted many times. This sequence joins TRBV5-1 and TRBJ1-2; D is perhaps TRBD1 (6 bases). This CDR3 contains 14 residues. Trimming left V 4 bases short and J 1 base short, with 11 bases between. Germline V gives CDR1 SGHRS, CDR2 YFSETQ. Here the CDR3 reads CASSVTGFNYGYTF. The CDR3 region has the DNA TGCGCCAGCAGCGTGACAGGTTTTAACTATGGCTACACCTTC.

CDR3 sequence (DNA): TGCAGTGCTATCCGGGGTACTGGCGGGAGGAAAAACATTCAGTACTTC. This gives the protein CSAIRGTGGRKNIQYF. The chain employs TRBV20-1 and TRBJ2-4, with 8 bases identical to TRBD2. Germline CDR1 is DFQATT and CDR2 is SNEGSKA (reference sequence). Trimming took 4 bases from V and 4 from J; bases not matched to a gene: 12. The CDR3 is 16 residues long.

DNA of the CDR3: TGTGCCAGCAGCAAACGATCGGGACTAGCGGGTGTACTCGCCTACGAGCAGTACTTC. This codes for CASSKRSGLAGVLAYEQYF. The chain couples TRBV21-1 to TRBJ2-7; the table names TRBD2, a call not compared with the DNA. TRBV21-1 is flagged as a pseudogene. There are 19 residues in the CDR3.

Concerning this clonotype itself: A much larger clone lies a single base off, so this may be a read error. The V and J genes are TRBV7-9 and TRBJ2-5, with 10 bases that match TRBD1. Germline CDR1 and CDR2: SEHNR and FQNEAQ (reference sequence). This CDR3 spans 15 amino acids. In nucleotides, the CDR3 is TGTGCCGGCAGCTTAGAAGACAGGGGGCTGGAGACCCAGTACTTC. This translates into CAGSLEDRGLETQYF.

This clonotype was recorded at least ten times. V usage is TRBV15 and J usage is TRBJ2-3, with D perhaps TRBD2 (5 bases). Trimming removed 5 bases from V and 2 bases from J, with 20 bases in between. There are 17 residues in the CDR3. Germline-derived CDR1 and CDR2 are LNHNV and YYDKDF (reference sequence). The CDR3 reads CATSGISSGAFTDTQYF. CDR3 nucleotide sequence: TGTGCCACCAGCGGTATATCGAGCGGAGCCTTCACAGATACGCAGTATTTT.

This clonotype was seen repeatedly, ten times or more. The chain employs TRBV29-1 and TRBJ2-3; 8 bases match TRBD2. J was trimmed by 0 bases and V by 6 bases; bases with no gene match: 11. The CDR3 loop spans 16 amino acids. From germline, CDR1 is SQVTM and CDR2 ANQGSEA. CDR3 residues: CSVAGTSRSSTDTQYF. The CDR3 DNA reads TGCAGCGTCGCCGGGACTAGTCGCTCTAGCACAGATACGCAGTATTTT.

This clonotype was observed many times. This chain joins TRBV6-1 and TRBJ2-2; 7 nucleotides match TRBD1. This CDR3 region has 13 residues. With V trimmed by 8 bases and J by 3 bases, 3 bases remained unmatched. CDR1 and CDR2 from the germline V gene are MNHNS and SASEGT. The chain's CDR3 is CASWGQYTGELFF. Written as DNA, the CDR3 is TGTGCCAGCTGGGGACAGTACACCGGGGAGCTGTTTTTT.

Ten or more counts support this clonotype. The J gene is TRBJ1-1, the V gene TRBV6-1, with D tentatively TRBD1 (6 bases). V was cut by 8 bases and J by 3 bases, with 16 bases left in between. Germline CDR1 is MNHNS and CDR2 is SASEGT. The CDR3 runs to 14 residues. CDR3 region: CASGNTGRDTEAFF. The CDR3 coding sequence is TGTGCCAGCGGAAATACAGGGAGGGACACTGAAGCTTTCTTT.

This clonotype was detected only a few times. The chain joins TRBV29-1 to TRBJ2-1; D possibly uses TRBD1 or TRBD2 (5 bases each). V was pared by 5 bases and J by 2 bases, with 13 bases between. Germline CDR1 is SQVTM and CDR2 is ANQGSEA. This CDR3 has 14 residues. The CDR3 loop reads CSVRGGFPYNEQFF. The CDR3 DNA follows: TGCAGCGTTCGTGGGGGTTTCCCCTACAATGAGCAGTTCTTC.

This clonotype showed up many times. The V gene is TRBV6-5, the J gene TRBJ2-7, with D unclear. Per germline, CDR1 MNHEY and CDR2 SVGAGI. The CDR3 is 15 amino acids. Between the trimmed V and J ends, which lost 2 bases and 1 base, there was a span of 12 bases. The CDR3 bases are TGTGCCAGCAGTTACAAGGGCGCTGTTTCCTACGAGCAGTACTTC. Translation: CASSYKGAVSYEQYF.

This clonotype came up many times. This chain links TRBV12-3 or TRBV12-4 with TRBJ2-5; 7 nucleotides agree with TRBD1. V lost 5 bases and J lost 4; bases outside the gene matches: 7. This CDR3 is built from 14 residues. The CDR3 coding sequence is TGTGCCAGCAGTCTGACAGGGAGCCTAGAGACCCAGTACTTC. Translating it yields CASSLTGSLETQYF.

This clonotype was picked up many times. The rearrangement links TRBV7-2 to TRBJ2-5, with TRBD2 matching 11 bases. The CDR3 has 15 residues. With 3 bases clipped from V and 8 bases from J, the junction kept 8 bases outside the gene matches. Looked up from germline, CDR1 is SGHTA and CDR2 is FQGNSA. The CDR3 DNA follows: TGTGCCAGCAGCTTGGCCGGGACTAGCGGAGGAACCCAGTACTTC. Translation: CASSLAGTSGGTQYF.

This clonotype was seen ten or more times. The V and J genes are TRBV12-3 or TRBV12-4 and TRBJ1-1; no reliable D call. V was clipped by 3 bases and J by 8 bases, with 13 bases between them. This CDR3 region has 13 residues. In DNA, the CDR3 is TGTGCCAGCAGTTTCGTGTTTGAAGACGAAGCTTTCTTT. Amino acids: CASSFVFEDEAFF.

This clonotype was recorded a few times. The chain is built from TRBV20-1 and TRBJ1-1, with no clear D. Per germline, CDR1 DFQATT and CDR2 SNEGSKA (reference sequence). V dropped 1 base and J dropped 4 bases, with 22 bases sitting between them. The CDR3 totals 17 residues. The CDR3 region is CSARGERPHPRSTEAFF. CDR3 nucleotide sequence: TGCAGTGCTAGAGGGGAAAGACCACACCCGAGGAGCACTGAAGCTTTCTTT.

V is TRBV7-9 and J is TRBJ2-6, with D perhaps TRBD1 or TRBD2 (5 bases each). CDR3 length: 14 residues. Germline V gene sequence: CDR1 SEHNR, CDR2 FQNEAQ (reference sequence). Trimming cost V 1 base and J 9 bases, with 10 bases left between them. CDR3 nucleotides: TGTGCCAGCAGCTTAGGTGGGACCCTCAACGTCCTGACTTTC. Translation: CASSLGGTLNVLTF.

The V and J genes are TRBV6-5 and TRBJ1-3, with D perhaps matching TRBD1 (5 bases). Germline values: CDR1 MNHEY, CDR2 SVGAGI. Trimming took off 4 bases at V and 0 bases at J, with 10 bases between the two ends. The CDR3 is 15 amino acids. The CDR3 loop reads CASSSGDDSGNTIYF. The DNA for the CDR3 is TGTGCCAGCAGTTCGGGGGACGACTCTGGAAACACCATATATTTT.

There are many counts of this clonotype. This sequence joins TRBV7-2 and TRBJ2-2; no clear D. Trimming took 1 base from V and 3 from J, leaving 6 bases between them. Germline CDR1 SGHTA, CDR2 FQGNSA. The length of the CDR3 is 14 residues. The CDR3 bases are TGTGCCAGCAGCTTAGTAAGGCACACCGGGGAGCTGTTTTTT. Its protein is CASSLVRHTGELFF.

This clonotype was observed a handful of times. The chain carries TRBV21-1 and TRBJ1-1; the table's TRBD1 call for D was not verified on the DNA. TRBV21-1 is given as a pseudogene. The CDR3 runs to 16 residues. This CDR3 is CASSPPKMPVQFEAFF. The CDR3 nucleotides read TGTGCCAGCAGCCCCCCGAAGATGCCAGTACAATTTGAAGCTTTCTTT.

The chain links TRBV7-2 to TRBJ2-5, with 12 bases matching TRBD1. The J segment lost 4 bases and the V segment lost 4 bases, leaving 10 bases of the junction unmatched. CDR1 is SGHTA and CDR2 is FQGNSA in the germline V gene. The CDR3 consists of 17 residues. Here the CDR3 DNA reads TGTGCCAGCAGCTCCGGGACAGGGGGCGGGTTTGCAGAGACCCAGTACTTC. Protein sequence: CASSSGTGGGFAETQYF.

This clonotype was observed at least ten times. The CDR3 here is CASSVESGRTDTQYF. The CDR3 bases are TGTGCCAGCAGCGTAGAAAGCGGGAGGACAGATACGCAGTATTTT. This chain links TRBV9 with TRBJ2-3, with 9 bases that match TRBD2. V trimming: 0 bases; J trimming: 3 bases; junction bases outside the gene matches: 2. Per germline, CDR1 SGDLS and CDR2 YYNGEE. CDR3 size: 15 residues.

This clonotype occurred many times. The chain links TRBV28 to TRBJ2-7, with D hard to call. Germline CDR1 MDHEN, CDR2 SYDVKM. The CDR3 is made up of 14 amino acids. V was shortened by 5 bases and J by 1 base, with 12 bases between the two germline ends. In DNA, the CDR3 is TGTGCCAGCAGTGTTAACACCCGATCCTACGAGCAGTACTTC. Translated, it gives CASSVNTRSYEQYF.

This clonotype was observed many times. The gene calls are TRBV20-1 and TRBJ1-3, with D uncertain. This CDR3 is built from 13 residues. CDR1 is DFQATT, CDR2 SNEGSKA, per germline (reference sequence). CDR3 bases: TGCGCCGCTAAGATTTTCTCTGGAAACACCATATATTTT. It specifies CAAKIFSGNTIYF.

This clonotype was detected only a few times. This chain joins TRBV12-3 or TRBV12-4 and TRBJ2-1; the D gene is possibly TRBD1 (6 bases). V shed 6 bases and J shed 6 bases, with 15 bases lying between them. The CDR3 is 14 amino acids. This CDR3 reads CASSRRTGINEQFF. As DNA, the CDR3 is TGTGCCAGCAGCCGACGTACAGGGATCAATGAGCAGTTCTTC.

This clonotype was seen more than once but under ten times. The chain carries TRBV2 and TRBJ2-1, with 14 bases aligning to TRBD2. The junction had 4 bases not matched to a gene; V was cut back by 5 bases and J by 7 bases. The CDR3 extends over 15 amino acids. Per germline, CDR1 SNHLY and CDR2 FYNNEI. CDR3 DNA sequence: TGTGCCAGCAGTCCGACTAGCGGGAGGGCAAATGAGCAGTTCTTC. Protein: CASSPTSGRANEQFF.

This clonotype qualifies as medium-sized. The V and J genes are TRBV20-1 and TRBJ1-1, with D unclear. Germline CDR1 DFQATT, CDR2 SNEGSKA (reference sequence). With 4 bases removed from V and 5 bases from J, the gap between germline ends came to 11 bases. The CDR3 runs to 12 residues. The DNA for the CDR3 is TGCAGTGCTAAACCTACAGAAACTGAAGCTTTCTTT. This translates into CSAKPTETEAFF.

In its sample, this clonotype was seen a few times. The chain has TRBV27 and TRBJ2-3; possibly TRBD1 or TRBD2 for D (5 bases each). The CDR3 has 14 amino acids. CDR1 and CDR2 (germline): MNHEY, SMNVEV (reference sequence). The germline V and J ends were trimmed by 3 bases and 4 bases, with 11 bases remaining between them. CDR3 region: CASSFGGVPDTQYF. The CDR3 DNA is TGTGCCAGCAGTTTTGGGGGAGTCCCAGATACGCAGTATTTT.

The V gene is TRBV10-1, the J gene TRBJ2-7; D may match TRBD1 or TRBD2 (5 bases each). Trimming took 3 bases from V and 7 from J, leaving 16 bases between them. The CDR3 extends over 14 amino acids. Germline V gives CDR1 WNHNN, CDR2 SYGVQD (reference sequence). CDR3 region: CASSDSGTWVEQYF. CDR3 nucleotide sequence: TGCGCCAGCAGTGACTCCGGGACCTGGGTTGAGCAGTACTTC.

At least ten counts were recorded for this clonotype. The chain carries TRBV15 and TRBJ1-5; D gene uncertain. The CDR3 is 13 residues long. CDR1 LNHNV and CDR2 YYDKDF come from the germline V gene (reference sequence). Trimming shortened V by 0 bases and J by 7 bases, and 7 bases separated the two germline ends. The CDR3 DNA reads TGTGCCACCAGCAGAGAAGGTGGCCAGCCCCAGCATTTT. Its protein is CATSREGGQPQHF. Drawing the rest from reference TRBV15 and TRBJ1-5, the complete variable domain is DAMVIQNPRYQVTQFGKPVTLSCSQTLNHNVMYWYQQKSSQAPKLLFHYYDKDFNNEADTPDNFQSRRPNTSFCFLDIRSPGLGDTAMYLCATSREGGQPQHFGDGTRLSIL.

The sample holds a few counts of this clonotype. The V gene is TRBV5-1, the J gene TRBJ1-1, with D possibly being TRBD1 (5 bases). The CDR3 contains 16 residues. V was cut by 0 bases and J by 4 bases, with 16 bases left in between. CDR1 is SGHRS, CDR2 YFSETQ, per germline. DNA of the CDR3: TGCGCCAGCAGCTTGGCTTCCGGCAGGGTGGGCACTGAAGCTTTCTTT. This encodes CASSLASGRVGTEAFF.

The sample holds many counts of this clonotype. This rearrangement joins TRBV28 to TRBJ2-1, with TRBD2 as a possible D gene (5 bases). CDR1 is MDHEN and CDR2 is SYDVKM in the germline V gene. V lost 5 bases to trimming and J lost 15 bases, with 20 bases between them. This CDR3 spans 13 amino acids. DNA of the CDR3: TGTGCCAGCAGTCCCGCGGACCCTCGCGGGTGGTTCTTC. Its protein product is CASSPADPRGWFF.